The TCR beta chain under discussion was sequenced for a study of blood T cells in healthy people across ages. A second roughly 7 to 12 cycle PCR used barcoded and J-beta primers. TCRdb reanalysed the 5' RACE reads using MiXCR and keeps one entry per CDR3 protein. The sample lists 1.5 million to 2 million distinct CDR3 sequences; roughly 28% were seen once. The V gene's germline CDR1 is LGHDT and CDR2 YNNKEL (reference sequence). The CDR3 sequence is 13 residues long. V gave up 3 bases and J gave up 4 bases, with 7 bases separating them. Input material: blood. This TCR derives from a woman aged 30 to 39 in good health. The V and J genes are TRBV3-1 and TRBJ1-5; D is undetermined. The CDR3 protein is CASSQMPNQPQHF. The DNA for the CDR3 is TGTGCCAGCAGCCAGATGCCTAATCAGCCCCAGCATTTT.